The 20 T cell receptor beta chains below were found in one sample sequenced in a study of spatial heterogeneity in lung cancer. This sample's time point: blood at routine non-recurrence follow-up after resection. Sequencing covered unsorted whole RNA taken from tumor, nontumor lung or frozen PBMC. TCRdb ran MiXCR on the 5' RACE reads and lists one entry per CDR3 protein. The table shows around 110,000 distinct CDR3 sequences, with approximately 12% occurring only once. Sequenced here: PBMCs, sampled at follow-up. The receptors derive from a male donor with early-stage non-small cell lung cancer.

In its sample, this clonotype was seen a few times. V usage is TRBV29-1 and J usage is TRBJ2-1; D could derive from TRBD1 or TRBD2 (6 bases each). The germline CDR1 and CDR2 sequences are SQVTM and ANQGSEA. The V end was cut by 3 bases, the J end by 3 bases, with 15 bases between. The length of the CDR3 is 15 residues. CDR3 residues: CSVDRGPNVYNEQFF. CDR3 DNA: TGCAGCGTTGATCGGGGGCCTAATGTCTACAATGAGCAGTTCTTC.

The genes are TRBV28 and TRBJ2-3, with D perhaps matching TRBD1 (5 bases). V shed 8 bases and J shed 2 bases, with 26 bases lying between them. The CDR3 is 18 residues long. The germline gives CDR1 MDHEN, CDR2 SYDVKM. CDR3 loop: CASYPPPMGREVTDTQYF. CDR3 DNA sequence: TGTGCCAGCTACCCCCCCCCGATGGGCAGGGAAGTCACAGATACGCAGTATTTT.

This clonotype appeared a few times. This chain uses TRBV19 with TRBJ1-5; tentative D call: TRBD1 (6 bases). The CDR3 has 14 amino acids. Trimming pared 5 bases from V and 3 bases from J, leaving 11 bases between. Looked up from germline, CDR1 is LNHDA and CDR2 is SQIVND (reference sequence). The CDR3 DNA reads TGTGCCAGTAGTGCGACAGGATACAATCAGCCCCAGCATTTT. Residues: CASSATGYNQPQHF. The whole variable domain, filled in from reference TRBV19 and TRBJ1-5, reads DGGITQSPKYLFRKEGQNVTLSCEQNLNHDAMYWYRQDPGQGLRLIYYSQIVNDFQKGDIAEGYSVSREKKESFPLTVTSAQKNPTAFYLCASSATGYNQPQHFGDGTRLSIL.

The rearrangement joins TRBV6-6 to TRBJ2-7, with D unresolved. This CDR3 comprises 15 residues. The V and J ends lost 0 bases and 0 bases respectively, with 9 bases between them. Germline CDR1 MNHNY, CDR2 SVGAGI (reference sequence). CDR3 protein: CASSYSRASSYEQYF. The CDR3 bases are TGTGCCAGCAGTTACTCTCGGGCCAGCTCCTACGAGCAGTACTTC.

This clonotype was recorded at least ten times. The CDR3 here is CASSNRRSLKVPMNTEAFF. The CDR3 DNA follows: TGTGCCAGCAGCAACCGACGGAGCCTGAAGGTCCCTATGAACACTGAAGCTTTCTTT. The chain carries TRBV21-1 and TRBJ1-1. TRBV21-1 is a pseudogene. The CDR3 sequence is 19 residues long.

This clonotype was counted a few times. The chain combines TRBV28 with TRBJ2-4; D tentatively reads TRBD1 or TRBD2 (5 bases each). CDR1 and CDR2 from the germline V gene are MDHEN and SYDVKM. The V and J ends lost 4 bases and 7 bases respectively, with 8 bases between them. CDR3 size: 12 residues. As DNA, the CDR3 is TGTGCCAGCAGTTGGGACCCTAACATTCAGTACTTC. This gives the protein CASSWDPNIQYF.

This clonotype was counted only a few times. The chain recombines TRBV20-1 with TRBJ2-3, with TRBD2 matching over 10 bases. The CDR3 consists of 16 residues. Germline CDR1 DFQATT, CDR2 SNEGSKA (reference sequence). The ends lost 6 bases at V and 0 bases at J; junction bases unmatched: 9. The chain's CDR3 is CSALFKLAGSTDTQYF. For the CDR3, the DNA is TGCAGTGCCCTTTTCAAACTAGCGGGGAGCACAGATACGCAGTATTTT.

The V call is TRBV12-3 or TRBV12-4, the J call TRBJ1-6; D is undetermined. Trimming took off 4 bases at V and 10 bases at J, with 8 bases between the two ends. The CDR3 has 12 amino acids. Here the CDR3 DNA reads TGTGCCAGCAGTTCTAGGACGTCACCCCTCCACTTT. Amino acid sequence: CASSSRTSPLHF.

The chain is built from TRBV27 and TRBJ1-1, with unresolved D. The germline V gene encodes CDR1 MNHEY and CDR2 SMNVEV (reference sequence). The CDR3 is made up of 14 amino acids. V was shortened by 3 bases and J by 5 bases, with 13 bases between the two germline ends. The DNA for the CDR3 is TGTGCCAGCAGTTTCGACGGAATAGCTACTGAAGCTTTCTTT. It translates to CASSFDGIATEAFF.

This clonotype was counted at least ten times. The rearrangement joins TRBV5-4 to TRBJ2-7, with 8 nucleotides matching TRBD2. V dropped 0 bases and J dropped 0; count of bases not matched to a gene: 5. The CDR3 length is 16 residues. Germline loops: CDR1 SGHNT, CDR2 YYREEE (reference sequence). For the CDR3, the DNA is TGTGCCAGCAGCTTGGGTGGGACTAGTCCCTCCTACGAGCAGTACTTC. Its translation is CASSLGGTSPSYEQYF.

The J gene is TRBJ1-1, the V gene TRBV7-2, with a possible D match to TRBD1 (6 bases). With 3 bases removed from V and 0 bases from J, the gap between germline ends came to 8 bases. CDR1 is SGHTA and CDR2 is FQGNSA in the germline V gene. The CDR3 spans 14 residues. The DNA for the CDR3 is TGTGCCAGCAGCTTCAGGGGCATGAACACTGAAGCTTTCTTT. This gives the protein CASSFRGMNTEAFF.

This clonotype was observed at least ten times. The chain employs TRBV4-1 and TRBJ2-2; D remains unclear. CDR1 MGHRA and CDR2 YSYEKL come from the germline V gene. The CDR3 is made up of 14 amino acids. Between the trimmed V and J ends, which lost 0 bases and 3 bases, there was a span of 5 bases. The CDR3 nucleotides read TGCGCCAGCAGCCAAGATTCGGACACCGGGGAGCTGTTTTTT. Its translation is CASSQDSDTGELFF.

The sample holds many counts of this clonotype. The genes are TRBV29-1 and TRBJ1-4; 7 nucleotides match TRBD1. Germline CDR1 reads SQVTM; CDR2 reads ANQGSEA. Trimming took 4 bases from V and 8 from J; bases not matched to a gene: 7. This CDR3 contains 13 residues. The CDR3 region has the DNA TGCAGCGTTGGAAGGGACAGCCAGGAAAAACTGTTTTTT. Translation gives CSVGRDSQEKLFF.

This clonotype was picked up a small number of times. This rearrangement joins TRBV3-1 to TRBJ2-7; D is possibly TRBD2 (6 bases). The CDR3 extends over 13 amino acids. Trimming shortened V by 1 base and J by 6 bases, and 10 bases separated the two germline ends. Germline-derived CDR1 and CDR2 are LGHDT and YNNKEL (reference sequence). Written as DNA, the CDR3 is TGTGCCAGCAGCCAAGCTGGAGGGGCCGAGCAGTACTTC. As protein: CASSQAGGAEQYF.

In its sample, this clonotype was seen a few times. The CDR3 protein is CASSVGDIYNSPLHF. CDR3 nucleotides: TGTGCCAGCAGCGTAGGGGATATATATAATTCACCCCTCCACTTT. This chain connects TRBV9 to TRBJ1-6; the D is unclear. CDR3 length: 15 residues. Trimming took 0 bases from V and 4 from J, leaving 8 bases between them. Germline V gives CDR1 SGDLS, CDR2 YYNGEE.

V is TRBV11-2 and J is TRBJ2-3; the match to TRBD2 covers 9 bases. There are 14 residues in the CDR3. J was trimmed by 4 bases and V by 5 bases; bases with no gene match: 4. Germline V lookup: CDR1 SGHAT, CDR2 FQNNGV. Here the CDR3 reads CASSPGLASDTQYF. The CDR3 bases are TGTGCCAGCAGCCCAGGACTAGCGTCAGATACGCAGTATTTT.

This clonotype has a count of ten or more. The gene calls are TRBV28 and TRBJ2-2; D uncertain. CDR1 MDHEN and CDR2 SYDVKM come from the germline V gene. V was pared by 2 bases and J by 7 bases, with 2 bases between. The CDR3 extends over 11 amino acids. CDR3 coding DNA: TGTGCCAGCAGTTTACACGGGGAGCTGTTTTTT. Amino acids: CASSLHGELFF.

The sample holds a few counts of this clonotype. The chain couples TRBV6-6 to TRBJ1-1; D unclear. V lost 0 bases, J lost 1 base, and 6 bases lay in between. CDR3 length: 14 residues. Germline V gene lookup returns CDR1 MNHNY and CDR2 SVGAGI (reference sequence). This CDR3 is CASSYSTPNTEAFF. As DNA, the CDR3 is TGTGCCAGCAGTTACTCTACACCGAACACTGAAGCTTTCTTT.

This clonotype came up many times. Here the CDR3 reads CASIIVGGDAGELFF. As DNA, the CDR3 is TGTGCCAGCATCATCGTCGGGGGAGATGCCGGGGAGCTGTTTTTT. The chain recombines TRBV7-8 with TRBJ2-2; maybe TRBD2 (6 bases). The CDR3 is 15 residues long. Trimming took off 7 bases at V and 6 bases at J, with 18 bases between the two ends. Germline V lookup: CDR1 SGHVS, CDR2 FQNEAQ.

The chain is built from TRBV12-3 or TRBV12-4 and TRBJ2-7; the D gene could be TRBD1 or TRBD2 (5 bases each). V was clipped by 6 bases and J by 4 bases, with 13 bases between them. CDR3 size: 13 residues. As DNA, the CDR3 is TGTGCCAGCAGGGGAAGGGACCGTTACGAGCAGTACTTC. It yields the protein CASRGRDRYEQYF.